Listed below are T cell receptor beta chains from one sample, sequenced in a study of T cell repertoires in cytomegalovirus infection. These TCRs are of unknown antigen specificity. TCRdb fed the reads into MiXCR, producing one record per CDR3 protein. The table lists some 940,000 distinct CDR3 sequences, about 33% of them singletons. The source was cultured CD8+ T cells from PBMCs, collected from culture after CMV antigen stimulation. These receptors all stem from a human donor in good health (CMV status not recorded). Some clones in this sample may be carry-over from other donors' samples. CDR3s include the opening cysteine and the closing phenylalanine or tryptophan. The D gene is left open where the match is weak. Clone size is given for some rows only: seen once, a few or many times, or a class if the clone is expanded.

j_call	clone_size	d_call	v_call	cdr3_nt	cdr3_aa
TRBJ1-2	NA	NA	TRBV7-9	TGTGCCAGCTCAGGTTTGAACTATGGCTACACCTTC	CASSGLNYGYTF
TRBJ2-1	NA	NA	TRBV6-1	TGTGCCAGCAGTGAAGCTCCGTTCGGGAATGAGCAGTTCTTC	CASSEAPFGNEQFF
TRBJ2-5	many	NA	TRBV7-9	TGTGCCAGCAGCCCCGTCTGGGAGACCCAGTACTTC	CASSPVWETQYF
TRBJ2-4	NA	NA	TRBV6-1	TGTGCCAGCACCAAAGATGGGAACATTCAGTACTTC	CASTKDGNIQYF
TRBJ1-1	few	NA	TRBV4-2	TGTGCCAGCAGCCAAGAAGCATCTTGGCCAGGGAACACTGAAGCTTTCTTT	CASSQEASWPGNTEAFF
TRBJ2-2	NA	NA	TRBV7-9	TGTGCCAGCAGCTTGGTTACCTCCCCAACCCTCGGGGAGCTGTTTTTT	CASSLVTSPTLGELFF
TRBJ1-1	NA	NA	TRBV9	TGTGCCAGCAGCGTAGAGGATCTGGGGACTGAAGCTTTCTTT	CASSVEDLGTEAFF
TRBJ2-7	NA	TRBD1	TRBV6-8	TGTGCCAGCAGTTCCTCGACAGGGGTTCACAACGAGCAGTACTTC	CASSSSTGVHNEQYF
TRBJ1-1	NA	NA	TRBV5-4	TGTGCCAGCAGCCCCCTAGGCAGGGGGAACACTGAAGCTTTCTTT	CASSPLGRGNTEAFF
TRBJ2-7	few	NA	TRBV10-3	TGTGCCATCAACGCTTCCCCCGGGACCGGAACTTACGAGCAGTACTTC	CAINASPGTGTYEQYF
TRBJ1-2	NA	NA	TRBV5-6	TGTGCCAGCAGCTTGTCAGGGATGGACTATGGCTACACCTTC	CASSLSGMDYGYTF
TRBJ2-1	NA	NA	TRBV11-1	TGTGCCAGCAGCAACCCGGCGGGGAAATTAGAGCAGTTCTTC	CASSNPAGKLEQFF
TRBJ2-3	many	NA	TRBV7-8	TGTGCCAGCAGCTTAGATGGGACCCTCACAGATACGCAGTATTTT	CASSLDGTLTDTQYF
TRBJ2-1	few	NA	TRBV7-8	TGTGCCAGCAGCTTATCTTTGGGTCGGGATGAGCAGTTCTTC	CASSLSLGRDEQFF
TRBJ1-2	many	NA	TRBV27	TGTGCCAGCAGCTTAAGTGGGGGGACAAACTATGGCTACACCTTC	CASSLSGGTNYGYTF
TRBJ2-4	NA	NA	TRBV5-1	TGCGCCAGCAGCTTGGTTGGGGGACTTTCTTCCGACCTAGCCAAAAACATTCAGTACTTC	CASSLVGGLSSDLAKNIQYF
TRBJ2-1	NA	NA	TRBV10-3	TGTGCCATCGCCGGGAGCTCCTACAATGAGCAGTTCTTC	CAIAGSSYNEQFF
TRBJ2-2	few	NA	TRBV12-3/TRBV12-4	TGTGCCAGCAGTCCCAAACGGGAGAGGGAGGTGAACACCGGGGAGCTGTTTTTT	CASSPKREREVNTGELFF
TRBJ2-1	NA	TRBD2	TRBV3-1	TGTGCCAGCAGCCAAGATCTCCTAGCGGGGGGCCTGGGTGAGCAGTTCTTC	CASSQDLLAGGLGEQFF
TRBJ2-5	few	TRBD1	TRBV19	TGTGCCAGTACGGACAGGGCGTACCAAGAGACCCAGTACTTC	CASTDRAYQETQYF
TRBJ1-1	few	NA	TRBV7-9	TGTGCCAGCAGCATGTCAGGAACGGGCCGGGCCACTGAAGCTTTCTTT	CASSMSGTGRATEAFF
TRBJ2-7	many	TRBD1	TRBV7-6	TGTGCCAGCAGCTTAGGAGGGACAGCCTCCTACGAGCAGTACTTC	CASSLGGTASYEQYF
TRBJ2-5	many	TRBD1	TRBV7-6	TGTGCCAGCAGCCAAACAGGGGGCGAAAAGACCCAGTACTTC	CASSQTGGEKTQYF
TRBJ2-7	few	TRBD1	TRBV6-1	TGTGCCAGCAGATCCGGGACAGAGAGCGAGCAGTACTTC	CASRSGTESEQYF
TRBJ1-2	NA	NA	TRBV4-3	TGCGCCAGCAGCCTCAACCCGACCGGGGTTGACTATGGCTACACCTTC	CASSLNPTGVDYGYTF
TRBJ2-1	NA	NA	TRBV14	TGTGCCAGCAGCCAACTCTATAACGAGCAGTTCTTC	CASSQLYNEQFF
TRBJ1-1	NA	NA	TRBV25-1	TGTGCCAGCAGTGATTTCCCTGAAGCTTTCTTT	CASSDFPEAFF
TRBJ1-1	NA	NA	TRBV9	TGTGCCAGCAGGAAGGGAGACACTGAAGCTTTCTTT	CASRKGDTEAFF
TRBJ2-1	NA	TRBD1	TRBV6-2/TRBV6-3	TGTGCCAGCAGTTACCGGGGACAGGGTGGCAATGAGCAGTTCTTC	CASSYRGQGGNEQFF
TRBJ2-3	NA	TRBD2	TRBV19	TGTGCCAGTAGTTTACGGACTAGCGGATCTCGAGGGCGGACAGATACGCAGTATTTT	CASSLRTSGSRGRTDTQYF
TRBJ2-1	NA	TRBD1	TRBV29-1	TGCAGCGTTGACCAGGGGGACAATGAGCAGTTCTTC	CSVDQGDNEQFF
TRBJ2-3	few	NA	TRBV14	TGTGCCAGCAGCCAAGACTGGGGGGCCGCAGATACGCAGTATTTT	CASSQDWGAADTQYF
TRBJ2-3	few	TRBD1	TRBV6-6	TGTGCCAGCAGGACAGGGGTAGCGGCACTTCACACAGATACGCAGTATTTT	CASRTGVAALHTDTQYF
TRBJ1-1	few	TRBD1	TRBV19	TGTGCCAGTAGCCCACAGGGGGCCTCTGAAGCTTTCTTT	CASSPQGASEAFF
TRBJ1-2	NA	TRBD1	TRBV5-1	TGCGCCAGCAGCCCGGACCCGGGACAGCCCTATGGCTACACCTTC	CASSPDPGQPYGYTF
TRBJ2-7	NA	TRBD1	TRBV23-1	TGCGCCAGCAGTCAATCGATAGGGGACAGGGTAGGGTCCTACGAGCAGTACTTC	CASSQSIGDRVGSYEQYF
TRBJ1-2	few	NA	TRBV7-9	TGTGCCAGCAGCTTATTAGGGGCCGTTAACTATGGCTACACCTTC	CASSLLGAVNYGYTF
TRBJ1-1	NA	NA	TRBV19	TGTGCCAGTAGTATGCGCAGGGAAGTACCGAACACTGAAGCTTTCTTT	CASSMRREVPNTEAFF
TRBJ2-2	NA	TRBD2	TRBV11-2	TGTGCCAGCAGCTTAGTACGGGGGGGCGATAACACCGGGGAGCTGTTTTTT	CASSLVRGGDNTGELFF
TRBJ2-1	NA	TRBD2	TRBV11-2	TGTGCCAGCAGCTTAATCCCCGGGACTAGCGGGGAGGGCTCCTACAATGAGCAGTTCTTC	CASSLIPGTSGEGSYNEQFF
TRBJ1-1	few	NA	TRBV28	TGTGCCAGCAGTTCTTGGCCAACACTCACTGAAGCTTTCTTT	CASSSWPTLTEAFF
TRBJ1-2	NA	TRBD1	TRBV4-1	TGTGCCAGCAGCCTGACAGGGATGGTGGTTTATGGCTACACCTTC	CASSLTGMVVYGYTF